This passage covers 17 T cell receptor beta chains from one sample sequenced in a study of OX40 agonist ivuxolimab in advanced cancers. The table came from immunoSEQ multiplex PCR; TCRdb's copy has only in-frame clones and leaves some out. The table includes about 50,000 clones, 88% detected once. Sample: CD4+ or CD8+ T cells sorted from blood, taken in a trial of the OX40 agonist ivuxolimab. All receptors derive from an adult with an advanced solid tumor such as melanoma, head and neck, liver or kidney cancer.

The genes are TRBV14 and TRBJ2-1; D perhaps matches TRBD2 (6 bases). V was pared by 4 bases and J by 6 bases, with 19 bases between. This CDR3 is 16 amino acids long. Germline values: CDR1 SGHDN, CDR2 FVKESK. CDR3 loop: CASSPNLAGRFNEQFF. CDR3 DNA: TGTGCCAGCAGCCCTAACCTCGCGGGACGGTTCAATGAGCAGTTCTTC. The variable domain in full, completed from reference TRBV14 and TRBJ2-1, reads EAGVTQFPSHSVIEKGQTVTLRCDPISGHDNLYWYRRVMGKEIKFLLHFVKESKQDESGMPNNRFLAERTGGTYSTLKVQPAELEDSGVYFCASSPNLAGRFNEQFFGPGTRLTVL.

This rearrangement joins TRBV16 to TRBJ2-3; 9 bases match TRBD1. With V trimmed by 3 bases and J by 2 bases, 6 bases remained unmatched. Germline V gene lookup returns CDR1 KGHSY and CDR2 FQNENV. The CDR3 length is 16 residues. The CDR3 loop is CASSHPGDRVTDTQYF. The CDR3 DNA reads as TGTGCCAGCAGCCATCCGGGGGACAGGGTCACAGATACGCAGTATTTT.

V is TRBV19 and J is TRBJ2-7, with D tentatively TRBD1 or TRBD2 (5 bases each). The V gene's germline CDR1 is LNHDA and CDR2 SQIVND (reference sequence). The length of the CDR3 is 11 residues. The V end was cut by 6 bases, the J end by 4 bases, with 7 bases between. This CDR3 is CASSEGYEQYF. The CDR3 region has the DNA TGTGCCAGTAGCGAGGGGTACGAGCAGTACTTC.

The rearrangement uses TRBV4-1 and TRBJ2-7; D may be TRBD2 (5 bases). V was cut by 2 bases and J by 1 base, with 6 bases left in between. Germline V gene data show CDR1 as MGHRA and CDR2 as YSYEKL. This CDR3 spans 13 amino acids. CDR3 sequence reads: CASSQRGSYEQYF. DNA for the CDR3: TGCGCCAGCAGCCAACGAGGGTCCTACGAGCAGTACTTC.

This clone came up a few times. The V gene is TRBV6-4, the J gene TRBJ1-1, with a tentative D call TRBD1 (5 bases). The CDR3 is made up of 15 amino acids. V lost 6 bases to trimming and J lost 4 bases, with 18 bases between them. CDR1 is MRHNA, CDR2 SNTAGT, per germline. Written as DNA, the CDR3 is TGTGCCAGCAGGAACGAGAGGGTCGGGGGCACTGAAGCTTTCTTT. Translation gives CASRNERVGGTEAFF.

The V and J genes are TRBV5-6 and TRBJ2-2; TRBD1 matches at 12 bases. Germline V gives CDR1 SGHDT, CDR2 YYEEEE. V was clipped by 5 bases and J by 3 bases; unmatched bases: 11. This CDR3 contains 18 residues. The CDR3 bases are TGTGCCAGCAGTCACCTGGGGACAGGGGGCGCGTACACCGGGGAGCTGTTTTTT. Its translation is CASSHLGTGGAYTGELFF.

The chain combines TRBV4-2 with TRBJ1-2; D is possibly TRBD1 (5 bases). The ends were cut back, 0 bases at V and 5 bases at J, with 19 bases in the middle. The CDR3 is made up of 17 amino acids. Per the germline V gene, CDR1 is LGHNA and CDR2 is YNFKEQ. In DNA, the CDR3 is TGTGCCAGCAGCCAAGATTGGGAACAGGTCGAGTTATATGGCTACACCTTC. Its translation is CASSQDWEQVELYGYTF.

The V and J genes are TRBV2 and TRBJ1-4; D might be TRBD1 (6 bases). V lost 5 bases and J lost 2, with 9 bases in between. CDR1 is SNHLY and CDR2 is FYNNEI in the germline V gene. The CDR3 totals 14 residues. This chain's CDR3 is CASSFQGTNEKLFF. DNA of the CDR3: TGTGCCAGCAGTTTTCAGGGGACTAATGAAAAACTGTTTTTT.

For the CDR3, the DNA is TGTGCCACCAGCCCTCGAGGACTAGCGGGGGATGAGCAGTTCTTC. Its translation: CATSPRGLAGDEQFF. The chain employs TRBV15 and TRBJ2-1; TRBD2 matches 13 bases. CDR1 and CDR2 from the germline V gene are LNHNV and YYDKDF (reference sequence). This CDR3 region has 15 residues. The V segment lost 5 bases and the J segment 8 bases; nucleotides outside the gene matches: 6.

The chain uses TRBV19 and TRBJ1-2; TRBD1 aligns across 8 bases. V was clipped by 3 bases and J by 4 bases; unmatched bases: 7. Germline CDR1 LNHDA, CDR2 SQIVND (reference sequence). The CDR3 extends over 15 amino acids. The CDR3 DNA reads TGTGCCAGTAGTATCCGGGACAGGCCAGGCTATGGCTACACCTTC. The encoded protein is CASSIRDRPGYGYTF.

The J gene is TRBJ2-7, the V gene TRBV6-5; D is undetermined. V lost 2 bases and J 2 bases, leaving 7 bases between the germline ends. The germline V gene encodes CDR1 MNHEY and CDR2 SVGAGI. This CDR3 comprises 13 residues. CDR3: CASSYGPTYEQYF. The CDR3 DNA reads as TGTGCCAGCAGTTACGGGCCCACCTACGAGCAGTACTTC.

This rearrangement joins TRBV9 to TRBJ2-1, with unresolved D. The CDR3 has 13 residues. V was pared by 0 bases and J by 9 bases, with 10 bases between. Germline V gene lookup returns CDR1 SGDLS and CDR2 YYNGEE. The CDR3 DNA is TGTGCCAGCAGCGTAGTCGGAGCGAGTGAGCAGTTCTTC. It is translated as CASSVVGASEQFF.

V usage is TRBV7-9 and J usage is TRBJ2-1; D is uncertain. Germline CDR1 and CDR2: SEHNR and FQNEAQ (reference sequence). V gave up 2 bases and J gave up 1 base, with 6 bases separating them. This CDR3 region has 14 residues. The CDR3 coding sequence is TGTGCCAGCAGCTTATCCTGGTCCTACAATGAGCAGTTCTTC. It is translated as CASSLSWSYNEQFF.

J is TRBJ1-1 and V is TRBV15, with D possibly TRBD1 on 5 matching bases. V was pared by 5 bases and J by 7 bases, with 14 bases between. Germline V lookup: CDR1 LNHNV, CDR2 YYDKDF (reference sequence). The CDR3 covers 13 residues. The CDR3 is CATSGISGIEAFF. In nucleotides, the CDR3 is TGTGCCACCAGCGGAATTTCAGGGATTGAAGCTTTCTTT. The full variable domain, completed using reference TRBV15 and TRBJ1-1, is DAMVIQNPRYQVTQFGKPVTLSCSQTLNHNVMYWYQQKSSQAPKLLFHYYDKDFNNEADTPDNFQSRRPNTSFCFLDIRSPGLGDTAMYLCATSGISGIEAFFGQGTRLTVV.

The chain has TRBV19 and TRBJ2-1; 8 positions agree with TRBD2. The germline V gene encodes CDR1 LNHDA and CDR2 SQIVND (reference sequence). The CDR3 extends over 16 amino acids. The V gene end was trimmed by 3 bases and the J gene end by 6 bases; junction bases not matched to a gene: 10. This CDR3 reads CASSIIAPGLGNEQFF. CDR3 DNA: TGTGCCAGTAGTATCATCGCTCCGGGACTAGGCAATGAGCAGTTCTTC.

The CDR3 nucleotides read TGTGCCAGCTCACCGGGATCAGGCCTTTACCTGCCCCAGCATTTT. Protein product: CASSPGSGLYLPQHF. The chain uses TRBV18 and TRBJ1-5; D remains unclear. Trimming left V 3 bases short and J 9 bases short, with 18 bases between. Germline V gene data show CDR1 as KGHSH and CDR2 as LQKENI. The CDR3 sequence is 15 residues long.

V usage is TRBV7-9 and J usage is TRBJ2-3; D call uncertain. Germline CDR1 is SEHNR and CDR2 is FQNEAQ (reference sequence). The CDR3 totals 15 residues. V lost 4 bases, J lost 0 bases, and 11 bases lay in between. CDR3 coding DNA: TGTGCCAGCAGCTATTCGGGCATAAGCACAGATACGCAGTATTTT. Amino acid sequence: CASSYSGISTDTQYF.